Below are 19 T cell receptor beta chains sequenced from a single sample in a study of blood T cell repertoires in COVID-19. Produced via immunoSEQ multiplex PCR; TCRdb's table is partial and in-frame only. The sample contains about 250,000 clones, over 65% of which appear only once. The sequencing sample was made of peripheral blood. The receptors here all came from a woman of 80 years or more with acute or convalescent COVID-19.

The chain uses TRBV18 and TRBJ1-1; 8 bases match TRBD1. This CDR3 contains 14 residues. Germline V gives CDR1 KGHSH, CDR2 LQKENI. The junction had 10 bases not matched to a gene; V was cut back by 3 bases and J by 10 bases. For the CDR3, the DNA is TGTGCCAGCTCACCCCTCTCGACAGGGGAGGGAGCTTTCTTT. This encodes CASSPLSTGEGAFF.

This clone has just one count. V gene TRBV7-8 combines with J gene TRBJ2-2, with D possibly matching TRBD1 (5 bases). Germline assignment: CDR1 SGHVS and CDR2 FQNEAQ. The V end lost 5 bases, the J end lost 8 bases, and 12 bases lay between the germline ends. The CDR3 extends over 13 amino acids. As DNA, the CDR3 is TGTGCCAGCAGCGCCCAGGGCTTAGGGGAGCTGTTTTTT. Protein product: CASSAQGLGELFF.

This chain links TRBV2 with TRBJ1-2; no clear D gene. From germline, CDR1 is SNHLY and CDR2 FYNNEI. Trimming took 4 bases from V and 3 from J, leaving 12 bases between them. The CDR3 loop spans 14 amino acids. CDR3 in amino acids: CASSVEGRDYGYTF. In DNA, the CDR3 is TGTGCCAGCAGTGTGGAGGGCAGAGACTATGGCTACACCTTC.

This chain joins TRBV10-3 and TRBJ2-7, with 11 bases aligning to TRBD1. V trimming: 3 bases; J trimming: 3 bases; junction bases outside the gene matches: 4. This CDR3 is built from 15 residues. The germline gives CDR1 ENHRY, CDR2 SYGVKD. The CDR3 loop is CAISDWTGGHYEQYF. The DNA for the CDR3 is TGTGCCATCAGTGATTGGACAGGGGGCCACTACGAGCAGTACTTC.

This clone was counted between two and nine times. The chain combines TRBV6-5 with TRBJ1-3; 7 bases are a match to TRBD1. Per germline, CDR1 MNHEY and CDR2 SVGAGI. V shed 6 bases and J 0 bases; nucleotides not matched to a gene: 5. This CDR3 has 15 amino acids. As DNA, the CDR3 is TGTGCCAGCAGGAGACAGGGAAACTCTGGAAACACCATATATTTT. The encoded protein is CASRRQGNSGNTIYF.

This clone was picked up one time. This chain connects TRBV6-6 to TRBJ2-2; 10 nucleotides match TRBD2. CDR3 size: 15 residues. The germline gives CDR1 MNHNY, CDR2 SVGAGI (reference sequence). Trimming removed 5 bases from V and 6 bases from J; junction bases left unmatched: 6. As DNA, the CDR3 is TGTGCCAGCAGTACAGTGGGACTAGCGTCCGGGGAGCTGTTTTTT. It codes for CASSTVGLASGELFF.

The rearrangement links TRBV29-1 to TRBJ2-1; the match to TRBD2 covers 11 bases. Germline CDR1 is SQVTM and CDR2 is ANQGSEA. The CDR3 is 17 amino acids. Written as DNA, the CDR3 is TGCAGGATCCCGGGACTAGCGGACCAGAACTCCTACAATGAGCAGTTCTTC. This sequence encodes CRIPGLADQNSYNEQFF.

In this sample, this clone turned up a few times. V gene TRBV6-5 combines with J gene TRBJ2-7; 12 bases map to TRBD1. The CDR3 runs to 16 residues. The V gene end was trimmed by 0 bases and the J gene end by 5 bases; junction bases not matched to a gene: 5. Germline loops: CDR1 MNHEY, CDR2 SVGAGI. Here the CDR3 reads CASSYSRGTGGHEQYF. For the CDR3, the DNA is TGTGCCAGCAGTTACTCGCGGGGGACAGGGGGCCACGAGCAGTACTTC.

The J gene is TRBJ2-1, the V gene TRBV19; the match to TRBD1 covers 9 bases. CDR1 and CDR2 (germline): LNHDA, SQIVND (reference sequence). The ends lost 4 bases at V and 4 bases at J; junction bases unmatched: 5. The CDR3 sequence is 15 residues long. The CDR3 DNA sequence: TGTGCCAGTAGTAAAGGGACAGGGCTTTACAATGAGCAGTTCTTC. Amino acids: CASSKGTGLYNEQFF.

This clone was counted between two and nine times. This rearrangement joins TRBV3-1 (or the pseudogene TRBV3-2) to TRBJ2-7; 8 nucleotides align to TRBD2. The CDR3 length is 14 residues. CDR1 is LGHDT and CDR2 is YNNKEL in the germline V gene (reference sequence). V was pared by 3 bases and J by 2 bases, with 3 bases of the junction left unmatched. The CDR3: CASSQTGLAYEQYF. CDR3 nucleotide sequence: TGTGCCAGCAGCCAGACGGGACTAGCCTACGAGCAGTACTTC.

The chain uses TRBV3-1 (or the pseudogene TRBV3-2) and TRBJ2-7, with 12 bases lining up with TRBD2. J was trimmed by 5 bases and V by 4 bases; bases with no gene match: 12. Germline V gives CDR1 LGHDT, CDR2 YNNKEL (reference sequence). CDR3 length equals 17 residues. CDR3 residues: CASSLWGLAGGTNEQYF. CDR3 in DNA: TGTGCCAGCAGCCTGTGGGGGCTAGCGGGAGGGACCAACGAGCAGTACTTC.

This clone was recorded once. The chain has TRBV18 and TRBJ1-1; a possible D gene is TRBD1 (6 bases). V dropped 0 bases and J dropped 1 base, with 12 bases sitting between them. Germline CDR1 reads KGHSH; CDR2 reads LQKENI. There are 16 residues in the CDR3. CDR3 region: CASSPPGQPKNTEAFF. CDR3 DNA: TGTGCCAGCTCACCACCTGGACAGCCCAAGAACACTGAAGCTTTCTTT.

This CDR3 is CASSSRTGANEQYF. DNA of the CDR3: TGTGCCAGCAGCTCCCGGACAGGGGCTAACGAGCAGTACTTC. The chain joins TRBV7-2 to TRBJ2-7; 9 bases fit TRBD1. Germline V gene data show CDR1 as SGHTA and CDR2 as FQGNSA. The V gene end was trimmed by 4 bases and the J gene end by 5 bases; junction bases not matched to a gene: 6. CDR3 length equals 14 residues. Complete variable domain (other parts from reference TRBV7-2 and TRBJ2-7): GAGVSQSPSNKVTEKGKDVELRCDPISGHTALYWYRQSLGQGLEFLIYFQGNSAPDKSGLPSDRFSAERTGGSVSTLTIQRTQQEDSAVYLCASSSRTGANEQYFGPGTRLTVT.

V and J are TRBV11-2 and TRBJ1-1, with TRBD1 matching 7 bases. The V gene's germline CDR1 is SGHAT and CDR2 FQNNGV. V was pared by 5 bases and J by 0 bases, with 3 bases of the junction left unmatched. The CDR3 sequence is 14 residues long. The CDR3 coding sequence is TGTGCCAGCAGCCGACAGGGCATGAACACTGAAGCTTTCTTT. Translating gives CASSRQGMNTEAFF.

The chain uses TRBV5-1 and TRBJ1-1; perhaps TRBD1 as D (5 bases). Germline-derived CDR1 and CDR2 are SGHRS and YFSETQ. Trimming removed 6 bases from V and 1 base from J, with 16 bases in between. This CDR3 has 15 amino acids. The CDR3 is CASNKGAARNTEAFF. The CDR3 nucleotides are TGCGCCAGCAATAAAGGGGCGGCTAGGAACACTGAAGCTTTCTTT.

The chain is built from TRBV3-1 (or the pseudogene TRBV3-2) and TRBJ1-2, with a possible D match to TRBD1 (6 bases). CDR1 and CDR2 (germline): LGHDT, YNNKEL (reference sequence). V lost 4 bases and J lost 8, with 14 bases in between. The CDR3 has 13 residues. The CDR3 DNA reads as TGTGCCAGCAGCCCTTTACAGGGTTGGGGCTACACCTTC. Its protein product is CASSPLQGWGYTF.

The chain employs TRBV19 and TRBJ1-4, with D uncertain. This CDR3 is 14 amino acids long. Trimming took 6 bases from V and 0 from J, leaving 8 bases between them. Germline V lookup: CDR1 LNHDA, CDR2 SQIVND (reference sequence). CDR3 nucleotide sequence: TGTGCCAGTAGCCAGATCGCAACTAATGAAAAACTGTTTTTT. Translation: CASSQIATNEKLFF.

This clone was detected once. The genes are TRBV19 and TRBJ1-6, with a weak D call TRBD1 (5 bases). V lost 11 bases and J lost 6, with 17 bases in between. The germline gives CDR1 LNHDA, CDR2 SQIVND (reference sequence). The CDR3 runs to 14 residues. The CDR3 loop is CAASSTGANSPLHF. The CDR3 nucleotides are TGTGCCGCTTCCTCGACTGGGGCTAATTCACCCCTCCACTTT.

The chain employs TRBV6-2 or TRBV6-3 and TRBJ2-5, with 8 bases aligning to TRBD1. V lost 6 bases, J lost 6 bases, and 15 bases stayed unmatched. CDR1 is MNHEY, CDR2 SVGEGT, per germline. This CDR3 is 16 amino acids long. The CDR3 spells CASSLSGQGGLKTQYF. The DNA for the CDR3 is TGTGCCAGCAGCTTATCCGGACAGGGCGGGTTAAAGACCCAGTACTTC.